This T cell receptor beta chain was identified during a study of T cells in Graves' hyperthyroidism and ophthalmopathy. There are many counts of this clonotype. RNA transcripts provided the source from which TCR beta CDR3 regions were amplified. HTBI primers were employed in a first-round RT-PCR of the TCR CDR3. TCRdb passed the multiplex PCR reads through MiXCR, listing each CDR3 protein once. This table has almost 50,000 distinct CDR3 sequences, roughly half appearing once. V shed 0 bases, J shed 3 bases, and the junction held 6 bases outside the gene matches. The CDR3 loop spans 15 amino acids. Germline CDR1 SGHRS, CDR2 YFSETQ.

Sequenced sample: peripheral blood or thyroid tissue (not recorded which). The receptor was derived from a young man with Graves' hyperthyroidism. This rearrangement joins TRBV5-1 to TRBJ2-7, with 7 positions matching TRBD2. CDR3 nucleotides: TGCGCCAGCAGCTTGGGCGGCGGGGGTGACTACGAGCAGTACTTC. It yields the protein CASSLGGGGDYEQYF.